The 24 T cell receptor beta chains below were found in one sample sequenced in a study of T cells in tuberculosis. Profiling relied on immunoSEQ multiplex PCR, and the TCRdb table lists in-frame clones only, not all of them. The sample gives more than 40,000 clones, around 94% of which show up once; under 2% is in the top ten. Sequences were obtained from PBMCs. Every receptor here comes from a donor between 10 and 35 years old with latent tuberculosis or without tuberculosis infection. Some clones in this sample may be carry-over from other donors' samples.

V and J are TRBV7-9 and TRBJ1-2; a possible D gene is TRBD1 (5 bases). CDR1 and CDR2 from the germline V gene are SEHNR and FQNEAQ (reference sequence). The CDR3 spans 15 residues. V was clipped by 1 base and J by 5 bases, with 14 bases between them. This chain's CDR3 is CASSLETGRTYGYTF. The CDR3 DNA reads TGTGCCAGCAGCTTAGAAACCGGACGGACATATGGCTACACCTTC. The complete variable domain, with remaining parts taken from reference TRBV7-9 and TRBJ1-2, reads DTGVSQNPRHKITKRGQNVTFRCDPISEHNRLYWYRQTLGQGPEFLTYFQNEAQLEKSRLLSDRFSAERPKGSFSTLEIQRTEQGDSAMYLCASSLETGRTYGYTFGSGTRLTVV.

CDR3 bases: TGTGCCAGCAGCCGGGCGGGTACGGGCAATGAGCAGTTCTTC. Translated: CASSRAGTGNEQFF. The chain links TRBV6-5 to TRBJ2-1; D might be TRBD2 (5 bases). This CDR3 contains 14 residues. Per the germline V gene, CDR1 is MNHEY and CDR2 is SVGAGI. Trimming pared 6 bases from V and 6 bases from J, leaving 15 bases between.

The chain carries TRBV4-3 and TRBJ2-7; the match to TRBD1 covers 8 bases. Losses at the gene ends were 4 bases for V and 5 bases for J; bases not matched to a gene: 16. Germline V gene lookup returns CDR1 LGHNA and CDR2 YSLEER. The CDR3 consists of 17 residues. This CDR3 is CASSPDPAGGEFHEQYF. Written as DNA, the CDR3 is TGCGCCAGCAGCCCGGACCCAGCAGGGGGCGAGTTTCACGAGCAGTACTTC.

In DNA, the CDR3 is TGTGCCAGCAGTTTGGACTTAGAGACTGCAAGCTTTGGCTACACCTTC. Translating it yields CASSLDLETASFGYTF. The chain combines TRBV28 with TRBJ1-2; D unclear. V was clipped by 3 bases and J by 7 bases, with 21 bases between them. The CDR3 contains 16 residues. CDR1 is MDHEN and CDR2 is SYDVKM in the germline V gene.

The CDR3 DNA reads as TGTGCCAGCAGTTTACGTACAGGGTACACTGAAGCTTTCTTT. It is translated as CASSLRTGYTEAFF. The gene calls are TRBV28 and TRBJ1-1; possibly TRBD1 for D (6 bases). Per the germline V gene, CDR1 is MDHEN and CDR2 is SYDVKM. The V end lost 2 bases, the J end lost 3 bases, and 10 bases lay between the germline ends. The CDR3 extends over 14 amino acids. Full variable domain (rest looked up from reference TRBV28 and TRBJ1-1): DVKVTQSSRYLVKRTGEKVFLECVQDMDHENMFWYRQDPGLGLRLIYFSYDVKMKEKGDIPEGYSVSREKKERFSLILESASTNQTSMYLCASSLRTGYTEAFFGQGTRLTVV.

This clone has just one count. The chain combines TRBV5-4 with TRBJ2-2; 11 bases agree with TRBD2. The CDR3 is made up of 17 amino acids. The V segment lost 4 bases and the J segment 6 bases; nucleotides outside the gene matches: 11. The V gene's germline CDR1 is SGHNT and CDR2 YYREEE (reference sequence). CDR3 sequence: CASSLGLAGGGAGELFF. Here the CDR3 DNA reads TGTGCCAGCAGCCTGGGGCTAGCGGGAGGAGGGGCCGGGGAGCTGTTTTTT.

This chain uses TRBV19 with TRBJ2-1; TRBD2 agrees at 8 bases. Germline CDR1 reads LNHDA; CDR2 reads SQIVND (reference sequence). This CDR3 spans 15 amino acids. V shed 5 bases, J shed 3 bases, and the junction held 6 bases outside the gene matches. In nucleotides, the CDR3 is TGTGCCAGTAGTGTTCAGCGGGAGTTCTACAATGAGCAGTTCTTC. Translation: CASSVQREFYNEQFF.

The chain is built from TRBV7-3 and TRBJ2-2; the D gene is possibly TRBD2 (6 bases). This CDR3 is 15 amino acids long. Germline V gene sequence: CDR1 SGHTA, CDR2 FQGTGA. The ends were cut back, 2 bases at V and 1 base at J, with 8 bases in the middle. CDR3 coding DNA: TGTGCCAGCAGCTTAGCGGGGTTGAACACCGGGGAGCTGTTTTTT. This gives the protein CASSLAGLNTGELFF. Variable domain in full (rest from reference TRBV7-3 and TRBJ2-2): GAGVSQTPSNKVTEKGKYVELRCDPISGHTALYWYRQSLGQGPEFLIYFQGTGAADDSGLPNDRFFAVRPEGSVSTLKIQRTERGDSAVYLCASSLAGLNTGELFFGEGSRLTVL.

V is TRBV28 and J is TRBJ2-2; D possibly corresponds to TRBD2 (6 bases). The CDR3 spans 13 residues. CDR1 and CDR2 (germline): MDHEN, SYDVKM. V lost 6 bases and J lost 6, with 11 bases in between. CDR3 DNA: TGTGCCAGCAGCCCCCCGGGGGCCGGGGAGCTGTTTTTT. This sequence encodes CASSPPGAGELFF.

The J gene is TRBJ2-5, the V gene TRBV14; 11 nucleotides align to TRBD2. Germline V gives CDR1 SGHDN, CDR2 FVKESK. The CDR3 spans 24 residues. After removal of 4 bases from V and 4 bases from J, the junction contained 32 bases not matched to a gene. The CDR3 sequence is CASSPPGMGLAGGGWYSWGETQYF. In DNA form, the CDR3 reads TGTGCCAGCAGCCCTCCTGGAATGGGGCTAGCGGGAGGAGGATGGTACTCATGGGGAGAGACCCAGTACTTC.

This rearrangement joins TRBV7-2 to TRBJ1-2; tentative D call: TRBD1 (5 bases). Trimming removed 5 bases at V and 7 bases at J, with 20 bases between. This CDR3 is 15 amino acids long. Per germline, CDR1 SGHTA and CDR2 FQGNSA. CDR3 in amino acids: CASSPDRGYIGGYTF. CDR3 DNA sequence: TGTGCCAGCAGCCCCGATAGGGGTTATATCGGTGGCTACACCTTC.

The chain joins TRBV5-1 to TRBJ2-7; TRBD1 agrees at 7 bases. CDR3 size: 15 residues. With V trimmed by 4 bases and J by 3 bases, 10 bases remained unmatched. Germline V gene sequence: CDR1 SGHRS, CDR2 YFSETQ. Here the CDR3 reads CASSATGAPIYEQYF. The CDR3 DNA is TGCGCCAGCAGCGCCACAGGGGCCCCAATCTACGAGCAGTACTTC. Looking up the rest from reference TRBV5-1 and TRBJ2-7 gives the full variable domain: KAGVTQTPRYLIKTRGQQVTLSCSPISGHRSVSWYQQTPGQGLQFLFEYFSETQRNKGNFPGRFSGRQFSNSRSEMNVSTLELGDSALYLCASSATGAPIYEQYFGPGTRLTVT.

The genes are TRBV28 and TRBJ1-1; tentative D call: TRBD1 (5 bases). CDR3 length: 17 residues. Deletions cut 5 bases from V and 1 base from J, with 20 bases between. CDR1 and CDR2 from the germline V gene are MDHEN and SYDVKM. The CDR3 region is CASSPLRWGTGNTEAFF. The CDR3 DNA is TGTGCCAGCAGTCCTCTCAGATGGGGCACAGGGAACACTGAAGCTTTCTTT.

CDR3 in amino acids: CASRKTGGTDTQYF. CDR3 in DNA: TGTGCCAGCAGAAAGACGGGGGGCACAGATACGCAGTATTTT. J is TRBJ2-3 and V is TRBV11-1; D may be TRBD2 (6 bases). The V gene's germline CDR1 is SGHAT and CDR2 FQDESV (reference sequence). V shed 6 bases and J shed 1 base, with 11 bases lying between them. The CDR3 length is 14 residues.

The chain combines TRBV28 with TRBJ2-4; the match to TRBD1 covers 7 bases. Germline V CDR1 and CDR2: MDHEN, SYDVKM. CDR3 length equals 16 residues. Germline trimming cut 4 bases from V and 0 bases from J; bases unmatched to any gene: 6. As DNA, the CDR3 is TGTGCCAGCAGTTGGGGGACAGCACTAGCCAAAAACATTCAGTACTTC. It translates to CASSWGTALAKNIQYF.

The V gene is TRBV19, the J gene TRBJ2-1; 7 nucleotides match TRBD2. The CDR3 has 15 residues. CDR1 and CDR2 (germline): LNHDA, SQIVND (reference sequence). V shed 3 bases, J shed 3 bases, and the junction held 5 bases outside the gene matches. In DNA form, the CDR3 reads TGTGCCAGTAGTATTAATGTAGCGGGCTACAATGAGCAGTTCTTC. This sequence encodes CASSINVAGYNEQFF.

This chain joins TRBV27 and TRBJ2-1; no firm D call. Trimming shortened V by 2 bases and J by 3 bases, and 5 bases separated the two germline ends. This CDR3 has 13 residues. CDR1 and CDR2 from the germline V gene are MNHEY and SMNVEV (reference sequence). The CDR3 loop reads CASSLGSYNEQFF. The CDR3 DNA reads TGTGCCAGCAGTTTAGGCAGCTACAATGAGCAGTTCTTC.

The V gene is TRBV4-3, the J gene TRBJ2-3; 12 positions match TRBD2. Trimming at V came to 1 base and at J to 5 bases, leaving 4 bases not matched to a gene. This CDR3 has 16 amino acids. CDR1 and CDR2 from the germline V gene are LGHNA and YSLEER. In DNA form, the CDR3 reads TGCGCCAGCAGCCAAGGACTAGCGGGAGATCTAGATACGCAGTATTTT. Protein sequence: CASSQGLAGDLDTQYF.

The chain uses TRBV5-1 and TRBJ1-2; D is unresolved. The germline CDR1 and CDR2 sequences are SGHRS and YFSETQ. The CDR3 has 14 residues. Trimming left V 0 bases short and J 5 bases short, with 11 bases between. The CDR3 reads CASSLAAETYGYTF. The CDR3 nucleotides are TGCGCCAGCAGCTTGGCCGCGGAAACGTATGGCTACACCTTC.

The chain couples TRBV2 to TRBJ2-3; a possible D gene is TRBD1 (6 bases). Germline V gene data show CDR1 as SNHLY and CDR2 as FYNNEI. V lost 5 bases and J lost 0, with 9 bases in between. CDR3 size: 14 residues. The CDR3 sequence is CASSRQVSTDTQYF. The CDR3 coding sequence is TGTGCCAGCAGTAGACAGGTTAGCACAGATACGCAGTATTTT.

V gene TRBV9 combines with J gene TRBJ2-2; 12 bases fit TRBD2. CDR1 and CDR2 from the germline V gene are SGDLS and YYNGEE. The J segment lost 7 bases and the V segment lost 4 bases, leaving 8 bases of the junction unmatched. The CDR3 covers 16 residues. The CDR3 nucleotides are TGTGCCAGCAGCACCCTAGCGGGAGGGCCCGGCGGGGAGCTGTTTTTT. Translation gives CASSTLAGGPGGELFF.

As DNA, the CDR3 is TGTGCCAGCAGCACCGGGACTAGCGGCACAGATACGCAGTATTTT. Amino acid sequence: CASSTGTSGTDTQYF. The V call is TRBV27, the J call TRBJ2-3, with 10 bases matching TRBD2. The CDR3 totals 15 residues. CDR1 and CDR2 (germline): MNHEY, SMNVEV (reference sequence). Unmatched junction bases numbered 4, after V lost 6 bases and J lost 1 base.

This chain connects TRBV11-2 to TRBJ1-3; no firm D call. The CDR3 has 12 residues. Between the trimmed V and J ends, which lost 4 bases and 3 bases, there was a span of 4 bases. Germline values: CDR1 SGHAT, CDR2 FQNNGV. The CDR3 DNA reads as TGTGCCAGCAGCTCAGGTGGAAACACCATATATTTT. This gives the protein CASSSGGNTIYF.

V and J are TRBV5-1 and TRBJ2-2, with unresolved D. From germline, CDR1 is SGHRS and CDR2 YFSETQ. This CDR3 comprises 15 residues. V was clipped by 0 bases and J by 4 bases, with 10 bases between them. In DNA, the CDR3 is TGCGCCAGCAGCTTGGAACTCCCGGGCACCGGGGAGCTGTTTTTT. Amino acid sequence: CASSLELPGTGELFF.